This T cell receptor beta chain was recovered during a study of blood T cell repertoires in COVID-19 (dated by TCRdb to about 2020). With regard to the full study: Samples covering the acute and convalescent phases of COVID-19 were provided by collaborators in the United States, Italy and Spain. The material from the prospective study consisted of cDNA or gDNA derived from T cells, B-cell-depleted T cells, or PBMCs. Subjects who had been exposed to COVID-19, were actively infected with it, or had recovered from it provided the deeply sampled blood TCRbeta repertoires that made up the dataset. The repertoires were made available in a free public database intended to serve as a resource for research on the immune response to SARS-CoV-2. Samples came from the ongoing ImmuneRACE study (first 160 participants) plus 1,254 subjects from 6 global collaborators. Sample metadata almost always included a de-identified subject ID, COVID-19 status, age in years and sex. Where HLA class I and class II types were available, the types were taken from metadata supplied by the sample provider, not from assay-based typing. Results and caveats for the whole study, not just this receptor: The quantity of clinical and demographic metadata differed by source and by participant and was supplied without curation.

The CDR3 starts with the cysteine, ends with the phenylalanine, and has 16 residues. This entry keeps only the CDR3 DNA: 48 bases, framed from base 1. The germline V gene supplies CDR1 SGDLS and CDR2 YYNGEE. Unmatched junction bases come to 4, with V trimmed by 2 bases and J by 0 bases. Notes on this clone: Its specific antigen is unknown. Per-nucleotide qualities are absent, and no much larger clonotype sits a single base away.

Whole blood was collected in K2EDTA tubes by collaborating institutions according to the institutions' own protocols. Collaborator samples were shipped for TCRbeta analysis as frozen whole blood, isolated PBMCs, or DNA extracted from either sample type. TCRbeta CDR3 regions were amplified from genomic DNA using the immunoSEQ Assay, a bias-controlled multiplex PCR. The original pipeline was this. Nucleated cell counts per sample were estimated from amplification of reference gene primers within the assay. To quantify the absolute abundance of each unique TCRbeta CDR3 rearrangement, sequence reads were collapsed and filtered. For each sample, productive Simpson clonality was calculated by taking the square root of Simpson's diversity index across productive rearrangements. TCRdb re-hosts the immuneACCESS table, in-frame sequences only. Its copies lack some clones; in the studies checked, an unresolved V gene accounts for under half of them, and the cause for the rest is not known. That table is the source of V, J and clone size, and D and trimming were worked out from the DNA. Recorded for this sample are about 120,000 clones; approximately 74% of them occurred a single time. Of the sample, roughly 5.5% is held by the ten largest clones.

The chain links TRBV9 with TRBJ1-2, with 10 bases aligning to TRBD1. Sequenced input: peripheral blood. This sequence originates from a man aged 55-75 years with acute or convalescent COVID-19. At the DNA level, the sequence is TGTGCCAGCAGCGTCACCGGGACAGGGGCTAACTATGGCTACACCTTC. Translated, it reads CASSVTGTGANYGYTF.